These 30 T cell receptor beta chains share one sample of origin, sequenced in a study of T cell responses to AZD1222 COVID-19 vaccine. TCRdb keeps only in-frame clones here, not all; method: immunoSEQ multiplex PCR. The profile shows some 190,000 clones, 80% to 95% of them singletons. This material consisted of peripheral blood, taken on day 0 of AZD1222 vaccination. The receptors were gathered from an adult in good health.

The chain couples TRBV5-1 to TRBJ1-1, with D uncertain. V was trimmed by 3 bases and J by 0 bases, leaving 6 bases between them. The V gene's germline CDR1 is SGHRS and CDR2 YFSETQ. This CDR3 region has 13 residues. The CDR3 reads CASSSVVNTEAFF. The CDR3 bases are TGCGCCAGCAGCTCGGTGGTGAACACTGAAGCTTTCTTT.

The chain has TRBV7-2 and TRBJ2-2; 7 positions match TRBD2. The germline V gene has CDR1 SGHTA and CDR2 FQGNSA. The V segment lost 1 base and the J segment 2 bases; nucleotides outside the gene matches: 7. The CDR3 spans 17 residues. The chain's CDR3 is CASSLVRGDLNTGELFF. The CDR3 DNA reads TGTGCCAGCAGCTTAGTTCGGGGGGATTTAAACACCGGGGAGCTGTTTTTT.

The chain joins TRBV19 to TRBJ1-3; D is ambiguous. V was cut by 6 bases and J by 4 bases, with 10 bases left in between. Looked up from germline, CDR1 is LNHDA and CDR2 is SQIVND (reference sequence). The CDR3 runs to 13 residues. Written as DNA, the CDR3 is TGTGCCAGTAGACGGCCGGCGGGAAACACCATATATTTT. Its translation: CASRRPAGNTIYF.

This chain joins TRBV14 and TRBJ1-1, with D possibly TRBD1 on 6 matching bases. The CDR3 extends over 18 amino acids. Per the germline V gene, CDR1 is SGHDN and CDR2 is FVKESK. V was cut by 1 base and J by 2 bases, with 20 bases left in between. CDR3 nucleotides: TGTGCCAGCAGCCAAGGGTTCGGGGCAGGGGCGTCTAACACTGAAGCTTTCTTT. It translates to CASSQGFGAGASNTEAFF.

This clone has just a few counts. The rearrangement links TRBV3-1 (or the pseudogene TRBV3-2) to TRBJ1-5; D unclear. V was pared by 0 bases and J by 4 bases, with 16 bases between. The germline V gene has CDR1 LGHDT and CDR2 YNNKEL (reference sequence). The CDR3 runs to 17 residues. The CDR3 protein is CASSQDMRRSINQPQHF. CDR3 nucleotides: TGTGCCAGCAGCCAAGATATGCGCCGATCCATTAATCAGCCCCAGCATTTT.

The V gene is TRBV29-1, the J gene TRBJ2-7, with TRBD1 matching over 10 bases. The CDR3 is made up of 14 amino acids. Germline V gene lookup returns CDR1 SQVTM and CDR2 ANQGSEA. V lost 7 bases, J lost 5 bases, and 11 bases stayed unmatched. The CDR3 reads CSAGQGVLLNEQYF. Written as DNA, the CDR3 is TGCAGCGCCGGACAGGGGGTCCTGCTCAACGAGCAGTACTTC.

This rearrangement joins TRBV28 to TRBJ1-2, with D possibly matching TRBD1 (5 bases). This CDR3 has 14 residues. CDR1 is MDHEN and CDR2 is SYDVKM in the germline V gene. V lost 4 bases and J 5 bases, leaving 14 bases between the germline ends. For the CDR3, the DNA is TGTGCCAGCAGTTCTGGGGCCGTGGAGTATGGCTACACCTTC. Protein product: CASSSGAVEYGYTF.

This sequence joins TRBV6-5 and TRBJ1-1; possibly TRBD1 for D (5 bases). The V end lost 11 bases, the J end lost 5 bases, and 12 bases lay between the germline ends. This CDR3 is built from 11 residues. CDR1 MNHEY and CDR2 SVGAGI come from the germline V gene. CDR3 residues: CAYRGETEAFF. CDR3 sequence (DNA): TGTGCCTACCGAGGGGAGACTGAAGCTTTCTTT.

The sample holds one count of this clone. This chain's CDR3 is CSVAGGVGTDTQYF. DNA for the CDR3: TGCAGCGTTGCAGGGGGGGTCGGCACAGATACGCAGTATTTT. V is TRBV29-1 and J is TRBJ2-3; D might be TRBD1 or TRBD2, each matching 7 bases. This CDR3 is 14 amino acids long. The V gene lost 4 bases and the J gene lost 1 base, with 12 bases spanning the gap. The germline V gene has CDR1 SQVTM and CDR2 ANQGSEA.

This clone came up once. The V and J genes are TRBV6-5 and TRBJ1-2; a possible D gene is TRBD1 (5 bases). The CDR3 runs to 13 residues. V dropped 6 bases and J dropped 6 bases, with 14 bases sitting between them. Germline CDR1 reads MNHEY; CDR2 reads SVGAGI. CDR3 sequence reads: CASSLDRSNGYTF. The CDR3 DNA reads TGTGCCAGCAGCTTAGACAGAAGTAATGGCTACACCTTC.

V usage is TRBV5-8 and J usage is TRBJ1-2, with a tentative D call TRBD1 (5 bases). Germline V lookup: CDR1 SGHTS, CDR2 YDEGEE. The CDR3 is 16 amino acids. Trimming removed 4 bases at V and 4 bases at J, with 20 bases between. CDR3 residues: CASSRRSFGGTYGYTF. The CDR3 DNA reads as TGTGCCAGCAGCCGGCGCTCTTTCGGGGGGACCTATGGCTACACCTTC.

As regards this clone: The sample has other DNA sequences that encode this CDR3 too. The chain has TRBV5-1 and TRBJ1-1; D is unresolved. V was clipped by 0 bases and J by 2 bases, with 8 bases between them. The germline gives CDR1 SGHRS, CDR2 YFSETQ. This CDR3 contains 14 residues. DNA for the CDR3: TGCGCCAGCAGCTTGGAGCAGACTAACACTGAAGCTTTCTTT. Encoded protein: CASSLEQTNTEAFF.

The chain links TRBV4-1 to TRBJ1-5; 7 bases are shared with TRBD1. V was pared by 2 bases and J by 6 bases, with 10 bases of the junction left unmatched. This CDR3 contains 16 residues. Germline V CDR1 and CDR2: MGHRA, YSYEKL. The CDR3 DNA sequence: TGCGCCAGCAGCCAAACACCGGGACAGTGGAGTCAGCCCCAGCATTTT. As protein: CASSQTPGQWSQPQHF.

This chain links TRBV10-3 with TRBJ1-1; TRBD1 matches 10 bases. The germline CDR1 and CDR2 sequences are ENHRY and SYGVKD. This CDR3 region has 14 residues. The junction had 8 bases not matched to a gene; V was cut back by 6 bases and J by 7 bases. The CDR3 sequence: CAISNPTGGGEAFF. DNA of the CDR3: TGTGCCATCAGCAATCCGACAGGGGGCGGTGAAGCTTTCTTT.

The chain uses TRBV5-8 and TRBJ2-5, with D unresolved. Germline V gene sequence: CDR1 SGHTS, CDR2 YDEGEE. This CDR3 has 15 residues. V was clipped by 2 bases and J by 2 bases, with 13 bases between them. CDR3 protein: CASSFPVYRQETQYF. The CDR3 DNA follows: TGTGCCAGCAGCTTTCCTGTCTATAGACAAGAGACCCAGTACTTC.

The chain recombines TRBV28 with TRBJ1-2; perhaps TRBD1 as D (6 bases). The CDR3 totals 18 residues. Trimming left V 5 bases short and J 5 bases short, with 27 bases between. The V gene's germline CDR1 is MDHEN and CDR2 SYDVKM. This CDR3 reads CASSPTSTGKNYRYGYTF. The DNA for the CDR3 is TGTGCCAGCAGTCCCACCTCCACAGGGAAAAACTATAGATATGGCTACACCTTC.

The gene calls are TRBV18 and TRBJ1-1, with D tentatively TRBD1 (5 bases). The CDR3 spans 13 residues. Germline-derived CDR1 and CDR2 are KGHSH and LQKENI. Trimming removed 4 bases at V and 1 base at J, with 7 bases between. The CDR3 DNA is TGTGCCAGCTCACAGGGGAGGAACACTGAAGCTTTCTTT. Encoded protein: CASSQGRNTEAFF.

The chain carries TRBV30 and TRBJ2-5; no clear D gene. Per the germline V gene, CDR1 is GTSNPN and CDR2 is SVGIG (reference sequence). Deletions cut 2 bases from V and 4 bases from J, with 8 bases between. The CDR3 covers 12 residues. CDR3 nucleotide sequence: TGTGCCTGGAGTCCATCCTCAGAGACCCAGTACTTC. Translated, it gives CAWSPSSETQYF.

CDR3 sequence reads: CASSLAWTGPDTGELFF. Written as DNA, the CDR3 is TGTGCCAGCAGCTTAGCGTGGACAGGGCCCGACACCGGGGAGCTGTTTTTT. The gene calls are TRBV7-9 and TRBJ2-2, with 8 bases lining up with TRBD1. Germline loops: CDR1 SEHNR, CDR2 FQNEAQ (reference sequence). Losses at the gene ends were 0 bases for V and 3 bases for J; bases not matched to a gene: 6. The CDR3 is made up of 17 amino acids.

There are a few counts of this clone. The genes are TRBV5-4 and TRBJ1-1, with 9 bases matching TRBD1. This CDR3 has 14 amino acids. V was pared by 4 bases and J by 6 bases, with 7 bases of the junction left unmatched. Germline CDR1 reads SGHNT; CDR2 reads YYREEE (reference sequence). The chain's CDR3 is CASSLARDRAEAFF. Written as DNA, the CDR3 is TGTGCCAGCAGCCTAGCCCGGGACAGGGCTGAAGCTTTCTTT.

The genes are TRBV5-1 and TRBJ2-1; weak D call: TRBD1 (6 bases). Germline V gene lookup returns CDR1 SGHRS and CDR2 YFSETQ. Deletions cut 4 bases from V and 5 bases from J, with 13 bases between. The CDR3 is made up of 14 amino acids. CDR3: CASSTFDRHNEQFF. In nucleotides, the CDR3 is TGCGCCAGCAGCACATTCGACAGGCACAATGAGCAGTTCTTC.

This clone was seen only a few times. This chain connects TRBV29-1 to TRBJ1-2; 11 nucleotides agree with TRBD1. CDR1 and CDR2 (germline): SQVTM, ANQGSEA. Losses at the gene ends were 6 bases for V and 4 bases for J; bases not matched to a gene: 19. CDR3 length: 18 residues. The CDR3 DNA reads TGCAGCGTGGTTCTGGCGGAACCGGGACAGGGGGACGGCTATGGCTACACCTTC. It codes for CSVVLAEPGQGDGYGYTF.

This chain links TRBV12-3 or TRBV12-4 with TRBJ2-7; D call uncertain. V dropped 1 base and J dropped 5 bases, with 3 bases sitting between them. This CDR3 region has 11 residues. CDR3 sequence reads: CASSLVHEQYF. The CDR3 coding sequence is TGTGCCAGCAGTTTAGTCCACGAGCAGTACTTC.

Written as DNA, the CDR3 is TGTGCCAGCAGCCAAGTTCGGGCGTACAATCAGCCCCAGCATTTT. Translating it yields CASSQVRAYNQPQHF. The V and J genes are TRBV4-2 and TRBJ1-5; D is unresolved. The CDR3 sequence is 15 residues long. Germline V lookup: CDR1 LGHNA, CDR2 YNFKEQ. V was shortened by 1 base and J by 3 bases, with 10 bases between the two germline ends.

This clone was counted a single time. V and J are TRBV30 and TRBJ1-5, with no clear D. The CDR3 spans 14 residues. Between the trimmed V and J ends, which lost 1 base and 3 bases, there was a span of 10 bases. The germline gives CDR1 GTSNPN, CDR2 SVGIG (reference sequence). In DNA, the CDR3 is TGTGCCTGGAGTGGTCCAGGATTCAATCAGCCCCAGCATTTT. This translates into CAWSGPGFNQPQHF.

CDR3 bases: TGTGCCAGCAGCTTAGTAGACGAAAAACTGTTTTTT. This codes for CASSLVDEKLFF. This chain connects TRBV7-2 to TRBJ1-4; no firm D call. Trimming stripped 1 base from V and 8 bases from J, with 5 bases between. The CDR3 length is 12 residues. Germline assignment: CDR1 SGHTA and CDR2 FQGNSA.

V and J are TRBV4-2 and TRBJ2-3; 11 nucleotides line up with TRBD2. From germline, CDR1 is LGHNA and CDR2 YNFKEQ. The CDR3 sequence is 17 residues long. The J segment lost 2 bases and the V segment lost 1 base, leaving 5 bases of the junction unmatched. Written as DNA, the CDR3 is TGTGCCAGCAGCCAAGCACTAGCGGGGGTACCCACAGATACGCAGTATTTT. Protein sequence: CASSQALAGVPTDTQYF.

This clone showed up just a few times. The gene calls are TRBV23-1 and TRBJ1-3; D is unclear. TRBV23-1 is placed among ORFs of uncertain function. The CDR3 is made up of 17 amino acids. Trimming stripped 0 bases from V and 0 bases from J, with 12 bases between. CDR3 nucleotide sequence: TGCGCCAGCAGTCAATCGGGGATTGGTGGCTCTGGAAACACCATATATTTT. This sequence encodes CASSQSGIGGSGNTIYF.

The chain joins TRBV29-1 to TRBJ1-1; TRBD1 aligns across 7 bases. This CDR3 is built from 11 residues. CDR1 is SQVTM, CDR2 ANQGSEA, per germline. V shed 7 bases and J 10 bases; nucleotides not matched to a gene: 9. The CDR3 is CSAAGTASAFF. CDR3 DNA sequence: TGCAGCGCCGCCGGGACAGCTTCAGCTTTCTTT. The variable domain in full, completed from reference TRBV29-1 and TRBJ1-1, reads SAVISQKPSRDICQRGTSLTIQCQVDSQVTMMFWYRQQPGQSLTLIATANQGSEATYESGFVIDKFPISRPNLTFSTLTVSNMSPEDSSIYLCSAAGTASAFFGQGTRLTVV.

The chain joins TRBV7-2 to TRBJ1-3; 10 bases map to TRBD1. Germline CDR1 is SGHTA and CDR2 is FQGNSA. This CDR3 region has 12 residues. V was pared by 4 bases and J by 11 bases, with 2 bases of the junction left unmatched. In nucleotides, the CDR3 is TGTGCCAGCAGCTGGACAGGGGGGCCCATATATTTT. Its protein is CASSWTGGPIYF.